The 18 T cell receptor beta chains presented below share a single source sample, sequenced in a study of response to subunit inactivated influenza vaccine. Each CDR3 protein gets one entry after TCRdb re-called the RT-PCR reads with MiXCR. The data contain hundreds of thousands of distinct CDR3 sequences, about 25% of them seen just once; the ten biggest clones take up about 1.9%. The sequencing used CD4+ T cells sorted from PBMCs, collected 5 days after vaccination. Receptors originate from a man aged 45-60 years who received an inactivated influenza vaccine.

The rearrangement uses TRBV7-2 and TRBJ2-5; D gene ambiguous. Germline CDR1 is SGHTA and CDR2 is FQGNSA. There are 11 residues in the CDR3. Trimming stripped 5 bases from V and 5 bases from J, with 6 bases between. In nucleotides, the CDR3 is TGTGCCAGCAGCAACTGGGAGACCCAGTACTTC. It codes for CASSNWETQYF.

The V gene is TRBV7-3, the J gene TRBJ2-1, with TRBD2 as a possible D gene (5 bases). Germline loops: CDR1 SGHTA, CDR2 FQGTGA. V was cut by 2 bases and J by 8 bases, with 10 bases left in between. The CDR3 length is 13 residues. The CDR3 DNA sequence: TGTGCCAGCAGCTTAGAGGGCATGCATGAGCAGTTCTTC. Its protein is CASSLEGMHEQFF. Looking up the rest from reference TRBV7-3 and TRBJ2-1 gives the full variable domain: GAGVSQTPSNKVTEKGKYVELRCDPISGHTALYWYRQSLGQGPEFLIYFQGTGAADDSGLPNDRFFAVRPEGSVSTLKIQRTERGDSAVYLCASSLEGMHEQFFGPGTRLTVL.

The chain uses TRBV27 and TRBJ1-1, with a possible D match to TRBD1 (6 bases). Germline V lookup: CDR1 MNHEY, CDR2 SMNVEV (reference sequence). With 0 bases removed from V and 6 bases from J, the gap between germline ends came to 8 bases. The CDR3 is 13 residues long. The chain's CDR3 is CASSLSRGAEAFF. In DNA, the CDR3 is TGTGCCAGCAGTTTATCTAGGGGGGCTGAAGCTTTCTTT.

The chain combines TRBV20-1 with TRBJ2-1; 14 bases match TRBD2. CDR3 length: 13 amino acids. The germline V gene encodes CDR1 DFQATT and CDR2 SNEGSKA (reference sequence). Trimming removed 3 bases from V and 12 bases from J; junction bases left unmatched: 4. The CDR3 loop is CSARDGLAGGQFF. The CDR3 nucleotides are TGCAGTGCTAGGGACGGACTAGCGGGAGGGCAGTTCTTC.

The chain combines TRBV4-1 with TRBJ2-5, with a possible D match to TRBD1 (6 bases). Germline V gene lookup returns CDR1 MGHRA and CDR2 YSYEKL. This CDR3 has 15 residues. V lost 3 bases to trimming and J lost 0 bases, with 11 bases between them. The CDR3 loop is CASSHSTGNQETQYF. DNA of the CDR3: TGCGCCAGCAGCCATTCCACAGGGAACCAAGAGACCCAGTACTTC.

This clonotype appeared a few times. In DNA, the CDR3 is TGCGCCAGCAGTCTTCATGGGACAGCCTACAATGAGCAGTTCTTC. This encodes CASSLHGTAYNEQFF. The genes are TRBV10-2 and TRBJ2-1; 7 bases align to TRBD1. The J segment lost 2 bases and the V segment lost 5 bases, leaving 6 bases of the junction unmatched. CDR1 and CDR2 from the germline V gene are WSHSY and SAAADI. CDR3 length: 15 amino acids.

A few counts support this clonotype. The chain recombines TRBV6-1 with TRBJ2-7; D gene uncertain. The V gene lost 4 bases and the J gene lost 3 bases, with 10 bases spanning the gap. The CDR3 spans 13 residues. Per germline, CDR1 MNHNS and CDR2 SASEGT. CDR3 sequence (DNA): TGTGCCAGCAGTGTGAGCACAATCTACGAGCAGTACTTC. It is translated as CASSVSTIYEQYF.

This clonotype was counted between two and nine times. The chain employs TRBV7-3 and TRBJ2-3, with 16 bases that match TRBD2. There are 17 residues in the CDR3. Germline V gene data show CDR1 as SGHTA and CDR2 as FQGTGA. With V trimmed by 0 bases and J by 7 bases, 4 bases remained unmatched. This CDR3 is CASSLTGTSGRANTQYF. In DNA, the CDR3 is TGTGCCAGCAGCTTAACCGGGACTAGCGGGAGGGCTAATACGCAGTATTTT.

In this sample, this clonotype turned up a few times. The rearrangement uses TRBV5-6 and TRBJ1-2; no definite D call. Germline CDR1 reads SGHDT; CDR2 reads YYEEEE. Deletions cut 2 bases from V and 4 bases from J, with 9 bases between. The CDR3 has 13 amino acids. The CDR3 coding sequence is TGTGCCAGCAGCTTTTCCCCTGGCTATGGCTACACCTTC. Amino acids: CASSFSPGYGYTF.

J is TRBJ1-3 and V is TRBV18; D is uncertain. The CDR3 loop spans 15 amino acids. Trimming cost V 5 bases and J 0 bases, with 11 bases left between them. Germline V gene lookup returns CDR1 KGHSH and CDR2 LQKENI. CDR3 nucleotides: TGTGCCAGCTCATACTCAGGAGCCTCTGGAAACACCATATATTTT. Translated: CASSYSGASGNTIYF.

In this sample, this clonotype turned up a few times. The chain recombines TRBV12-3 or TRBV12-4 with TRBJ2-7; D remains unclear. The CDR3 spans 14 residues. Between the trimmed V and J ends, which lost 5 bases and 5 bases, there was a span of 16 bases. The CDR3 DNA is TGTGCCAGCAGTCCCACCCCCCTAGACCACGAGCAGTACTTC. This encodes CASSPTPLDHEQYF.

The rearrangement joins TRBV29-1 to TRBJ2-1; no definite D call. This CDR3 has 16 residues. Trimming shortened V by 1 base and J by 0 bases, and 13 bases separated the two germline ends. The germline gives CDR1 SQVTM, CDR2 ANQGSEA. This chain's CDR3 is CSVEVQFSLSYNEQFF. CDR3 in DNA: TGCAGCGTTGAAGTACAGTTCTCCCTCTCCTACAATGAGCAGTTCTTC.

The CDR3 nucleotides read TGTGCCAGCAGCTTGGATGGCCTGGGGATAGCCAAAAACATTCAGTACTTC. Protein sequence: CASSLDGLGIAKNIQYF. The rearrangement links TRBV5-5 to TRBJ2-4; D unclear. The CDR3 contains 17 residues. Germline assignment: CDR1 SGHKS and CDR2 YYEKEE (reference sequence). V was trimmed by 0 bases and J by 0 bases, leaving 13 bases between them.

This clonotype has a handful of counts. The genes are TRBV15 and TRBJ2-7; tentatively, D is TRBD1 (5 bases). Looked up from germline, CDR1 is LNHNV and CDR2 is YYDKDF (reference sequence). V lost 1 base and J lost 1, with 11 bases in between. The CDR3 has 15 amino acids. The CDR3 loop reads CATSRVDSASYEQYF. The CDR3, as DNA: TGTGCCACCAGCAGAGTCGACAGTGCATCCTACGAGCAGTACTTC. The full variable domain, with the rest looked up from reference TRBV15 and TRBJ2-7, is DAMVIQNPRYQVTQFGKPVTLSCSQTLNHNVMYWYQQKSSQAPKLLFHYYDKDFNNEADTPDNFQSRRPNTSFCFLDIRSPGLGDTAMYLCATSRVDSASYEQYFGPGTRLTVT.

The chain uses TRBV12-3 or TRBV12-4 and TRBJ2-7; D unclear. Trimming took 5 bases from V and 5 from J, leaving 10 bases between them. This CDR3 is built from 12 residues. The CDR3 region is CASSITKDEQYF. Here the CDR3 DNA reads TGTGCCAGCAGTATCACTAAGGACGAGCAGTACTTC.

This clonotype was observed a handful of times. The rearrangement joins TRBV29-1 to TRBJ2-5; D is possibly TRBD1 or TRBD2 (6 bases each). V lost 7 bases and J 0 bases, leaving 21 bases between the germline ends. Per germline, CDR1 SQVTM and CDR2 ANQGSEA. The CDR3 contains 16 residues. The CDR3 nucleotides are TGCAGCGCCCTCTCCCTAGGGGGAGGCCACCAAGAGACCCAGTACTTC. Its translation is CSALSLGGGHQETQYF. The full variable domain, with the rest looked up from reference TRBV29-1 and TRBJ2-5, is SAVISQKPSRDICQRGTSLTIQCQVDSQVTMMFWYRQQPGQSLTLIATANQGSEATYESGFVIDKFPISRPNLTFSTLTVSNMSPEDSSIYLCSALSLGGGHQETQYFGPGTRLLVL.

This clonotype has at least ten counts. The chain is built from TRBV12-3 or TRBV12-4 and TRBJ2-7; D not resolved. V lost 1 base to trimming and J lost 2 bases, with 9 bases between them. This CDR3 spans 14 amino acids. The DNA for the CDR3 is TGTGCCAGCAGTTTAGGAACTCAGACCTACGAGCAGTACTTC. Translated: CASSLGTQTYEQYF.

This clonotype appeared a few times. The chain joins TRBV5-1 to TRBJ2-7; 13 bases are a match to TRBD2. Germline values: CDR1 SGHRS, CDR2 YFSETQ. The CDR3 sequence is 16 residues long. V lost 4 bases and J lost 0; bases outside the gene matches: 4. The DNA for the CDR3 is TGCGCCAGCAGCCCGGGGACTAGCGGGATCTCCTACGAGCAGTACTTC. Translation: CASSPGTSGISYEQYF.